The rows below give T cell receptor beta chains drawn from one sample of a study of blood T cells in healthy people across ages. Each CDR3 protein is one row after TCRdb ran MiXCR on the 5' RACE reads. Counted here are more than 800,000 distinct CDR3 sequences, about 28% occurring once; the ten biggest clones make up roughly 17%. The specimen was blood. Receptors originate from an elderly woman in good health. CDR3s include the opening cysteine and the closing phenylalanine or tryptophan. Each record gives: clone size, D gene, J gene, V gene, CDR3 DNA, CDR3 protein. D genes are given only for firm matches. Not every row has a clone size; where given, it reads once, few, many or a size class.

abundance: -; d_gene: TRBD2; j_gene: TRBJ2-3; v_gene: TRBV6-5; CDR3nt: TGTGCCAGCAGTTTCGGTAGCGGGGGGCCTAGAAATACGCAGTATTTT; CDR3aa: CASSFGSGGPRNTQYF
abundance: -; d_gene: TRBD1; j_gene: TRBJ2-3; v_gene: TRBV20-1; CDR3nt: TGCAGTGCTCACAGGGGAACCACAGATACGCAGTATTTT; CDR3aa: CSAHRGTTDTQYF
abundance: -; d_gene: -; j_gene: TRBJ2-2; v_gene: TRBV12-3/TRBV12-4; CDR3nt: TGTGCCAGCAGTTTCCGAGTCGCGAACACCGGGGAGCTGTTTTTT; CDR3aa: CASSFRVANTGELFF
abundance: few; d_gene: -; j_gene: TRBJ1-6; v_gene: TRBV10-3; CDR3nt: TGTGCCATCAGTGACGGGGTTAACTCACCCCTCCACTTT; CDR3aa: CAISDGVNSPLHF
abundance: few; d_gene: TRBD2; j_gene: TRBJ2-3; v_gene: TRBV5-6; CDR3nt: TGTGCCAGCAGCATGAGGAGCGGGGGGGCTACAGGTACGCAGTATTTT; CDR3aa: CASSMRSGGATGTQYF
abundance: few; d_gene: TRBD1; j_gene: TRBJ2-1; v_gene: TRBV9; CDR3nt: TGTGCCAGCAGCGTAGGGGACAGGGGGCGCTCCCCGTTCTTC; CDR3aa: CASSVGDRGRSPFF
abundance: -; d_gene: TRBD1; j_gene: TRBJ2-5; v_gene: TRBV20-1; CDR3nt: TGCAGTGCCCCAAGGTCGGACAGGGGAATGAATGAGCAGTACTTC; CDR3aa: CSAPRSDRGMNEQYF
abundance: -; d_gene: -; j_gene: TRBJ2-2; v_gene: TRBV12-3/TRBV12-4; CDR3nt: TGTGCCAGCAGTTTCATTACAGGCTACACCGGGGAGCTGTTTTTT; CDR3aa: CASSFITGYTGELFF
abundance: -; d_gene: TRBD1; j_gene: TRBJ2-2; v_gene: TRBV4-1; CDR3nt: TGCGCCAGCAGCCCATCCGGGACAGGGGCCGGGGAGCTGTTTTTT; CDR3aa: CASSPSGTGAGELFF
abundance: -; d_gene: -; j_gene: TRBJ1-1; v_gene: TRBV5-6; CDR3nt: TGTGTCAGCAGCTTGTTTGTGAACACTGAAGCTTTCTTT; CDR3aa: CVSSLFVNTEAFF
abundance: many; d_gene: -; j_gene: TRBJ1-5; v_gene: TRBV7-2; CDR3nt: TGTGCCAGCAGCTTAGCGGGAGTCAGTAGCAATCAGCCCCAGCATTTT; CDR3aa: CASSLAGVSSNQPQHF
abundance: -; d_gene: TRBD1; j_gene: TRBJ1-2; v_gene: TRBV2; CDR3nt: TGTGCCAGCAAATCACAGGGGGCTGGTTATGGCTACACCTTC; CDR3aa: CASKSQGAGYGYTF
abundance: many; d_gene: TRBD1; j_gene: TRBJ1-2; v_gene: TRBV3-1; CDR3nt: TGTGCCAGCAGCCAAGGCGAGGGACAGGTATCGGGCTACACCTTC; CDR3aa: CASSQGEGQVSGYTF
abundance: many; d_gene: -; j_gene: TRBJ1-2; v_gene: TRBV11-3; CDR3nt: TGTGCCAGCAGCTTTAGGGGCAACAACTATGGCTACACCTTC; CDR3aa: CASSFRGNNYGYTF
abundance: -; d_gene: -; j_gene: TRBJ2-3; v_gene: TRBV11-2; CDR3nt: TGTGCCAGCAGCCCGGACAGGAGGGCAGATACGCAGTATTTT; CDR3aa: CASSPDRRADTQYF
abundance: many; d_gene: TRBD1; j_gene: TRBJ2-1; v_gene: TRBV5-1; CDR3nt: TGCGCCAGCAGCCGGGGACAGGGAACGGACAATGAGCAGTTCTTC; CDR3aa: CASSRGQGTDNEQFF
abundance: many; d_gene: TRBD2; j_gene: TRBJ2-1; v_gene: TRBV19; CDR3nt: TGTGCCAGTAGTAGCGGGACTAGCAGACTTAATGAGCAGTTCTTC; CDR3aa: CASSSGTSRLNEQFF
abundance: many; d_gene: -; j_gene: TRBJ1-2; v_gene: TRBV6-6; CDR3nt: TGTGCCAGCAGTTACTCGAGTAGTACCGACTATGGCTACACCTTC; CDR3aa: CASSYSSSTDYGYTF
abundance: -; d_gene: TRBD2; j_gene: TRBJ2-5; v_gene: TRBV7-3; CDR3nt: TGTGCCAGCAGCCCCGGCCCGGGGACTAGCGGGGGAAGGGAGACCCAGTACTTC; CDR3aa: CASSPGPGTSGGRETQYF
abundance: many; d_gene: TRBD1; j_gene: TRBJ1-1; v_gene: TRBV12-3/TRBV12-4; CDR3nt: TGTGCCAGCAGTTCGTTACAGGGGACTGAAGCTTTCTTT; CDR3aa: CASSSLQGTEAFF
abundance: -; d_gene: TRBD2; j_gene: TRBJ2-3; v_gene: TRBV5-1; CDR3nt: TGCGCCGGCAGCTTGAGGACTAGCGGGGGCACAGATACGCAGTATTTT; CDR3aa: CAGSLRTSGGTDTQYF
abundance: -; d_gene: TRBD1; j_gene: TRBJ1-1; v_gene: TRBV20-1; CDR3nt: TGCAGTGCTAGAGACGCTCGGACAGGGCTGAACACTGAAGCTTTCTTT; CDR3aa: CSARDARTGLNTEAFF
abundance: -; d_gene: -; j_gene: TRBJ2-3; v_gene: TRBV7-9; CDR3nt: TGTGCCAGCAGCAACGGAGATACGCAGTATTTT; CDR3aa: CASSNGDTQYF
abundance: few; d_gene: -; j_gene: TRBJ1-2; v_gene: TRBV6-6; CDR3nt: TGTGCCAGCAGTTACGATCCGACTTCTAACTATGGCTACACCTTC; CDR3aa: CASSYDPTSNYGYTF
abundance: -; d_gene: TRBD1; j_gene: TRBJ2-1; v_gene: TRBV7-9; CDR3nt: TGTGCCAGCAGCTTGGACAGGGAGAACAATGAGCAGTTCTTC; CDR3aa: CASSLDRENNEQFF
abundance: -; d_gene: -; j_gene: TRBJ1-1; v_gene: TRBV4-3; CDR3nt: TGCGCCAGCAGCCAAGGGTCCACACTAACCACTGAAGCTTTCTTT; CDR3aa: CASSQGSTLTTEAFF
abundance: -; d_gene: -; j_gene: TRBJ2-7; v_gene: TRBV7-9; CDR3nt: TGTGCCAGCAGCCCCACAGGGGAGCAGTACTTC; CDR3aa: CASSPTGEQYF
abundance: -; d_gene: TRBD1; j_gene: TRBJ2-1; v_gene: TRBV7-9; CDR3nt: TGTGCCAGCAGCCCCCCGGGACAGGGGATAGGAGATGAGCAGTTCTTC; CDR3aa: CASSPPGQGIGDEQFF
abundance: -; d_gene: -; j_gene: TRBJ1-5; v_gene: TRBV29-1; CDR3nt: TGCAGCGCGAAGACCGAGGGTTTCTCCCAGCATTTT; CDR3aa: CSAKTEGFSQHF
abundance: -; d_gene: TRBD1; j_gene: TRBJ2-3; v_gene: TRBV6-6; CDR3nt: TGTGCCAGTAGTTACGTAAAGACAGGGAAGCTGACAGATATGCAGTATTTT; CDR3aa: CASSYVKTGKLTDMQYF
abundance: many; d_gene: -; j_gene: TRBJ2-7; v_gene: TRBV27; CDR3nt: TGTGCCAGCAGTTTATCCTCCGGGGGAGCAGGAGAGCAGTACTTC; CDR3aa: CASSLSSGGAGEQYF
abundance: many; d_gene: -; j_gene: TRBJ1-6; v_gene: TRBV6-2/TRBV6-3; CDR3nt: TGTGCCAGCAAATCTGAACTCCCGGGGACCCTCCACTTT; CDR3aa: CASKSELPGTLHF
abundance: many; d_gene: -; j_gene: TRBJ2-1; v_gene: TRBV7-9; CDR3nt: TGTGCCAGCAGCTTGTTGTATGGGAAGGAGCAGTTCTTC; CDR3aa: CASSLLYGKEQFF
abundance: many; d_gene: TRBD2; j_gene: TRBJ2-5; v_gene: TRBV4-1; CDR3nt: TGCGCCAGCAGCCAAGATAGGACTAGCGGATCTCAAGAGACCCAGTACTTC; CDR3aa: CASSQDRTSGSQETQYF
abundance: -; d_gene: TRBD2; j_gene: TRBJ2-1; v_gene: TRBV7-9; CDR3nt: TGTGCCAGCAGCTTTCAAGCGGGAGTCAGGAATGAGCAGTTCTTC; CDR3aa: CASSFQAGVRNEQFF
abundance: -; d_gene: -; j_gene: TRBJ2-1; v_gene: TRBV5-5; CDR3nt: TGTGCCAGCAGCTTGGGCATCCTCAATGAGCAGTTCTTC; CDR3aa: CASSLGILNEQFF
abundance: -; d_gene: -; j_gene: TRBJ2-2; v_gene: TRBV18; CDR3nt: TGTGCCAGCTCACCTACCATTGTGGCAAACACCGGGGAGCTGTTTTTT; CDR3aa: CASSPTIVANTGELFF
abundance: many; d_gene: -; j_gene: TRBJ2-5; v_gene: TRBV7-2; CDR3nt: TGTGCCAGCAGCTTAGCGGGAAAGCGGGAGACCCAGTACTTC; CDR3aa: CASSLAGKRETQYF
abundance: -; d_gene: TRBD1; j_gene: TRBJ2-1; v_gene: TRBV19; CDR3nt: TGTGCCAGTAGTATAGATCTAGGGACAGTCTACAATGAGCAGTTCTTC; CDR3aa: CASSIDLGTVYNEQFF
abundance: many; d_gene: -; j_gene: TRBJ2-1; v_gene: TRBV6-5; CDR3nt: TGTGCCAGCAGTAGCTCAGGGTTAAATGAGCAGTTCTTC; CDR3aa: CASSSSGLNEQFF
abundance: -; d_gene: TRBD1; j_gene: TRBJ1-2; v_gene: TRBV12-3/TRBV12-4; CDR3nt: TGTGCCAGCAGCAGGGGACAGAAGTATGGCTACACCTTC; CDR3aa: CASSRGQKYGYTF
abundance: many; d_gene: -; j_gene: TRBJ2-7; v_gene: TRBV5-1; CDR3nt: TGCGCCAGCAAAAACCAGGGGATCCACGAGCAGTACTTC; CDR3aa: CASKNQGIHEQYF